This T cell receptor (beta chain) derives from a study of post-analysis software for immune sequencing data. Study background: Relapsing-remitting, secondary progressive and progressive-relapsing multiple sclerosis were all included among the disease courses. Findings and caveats of the study: Relative to controls, patients with multiple sclerosis showed significantly lower normalized Chao1 diversity. With F measure, samples from one preparation batch clustered together strongly.

Unique molecular identifiers tagged the TCR beta cDNA libraries. TCRdb reprocessed the PCR reads with MiXCR, giving one entry per CDR3 protein. Of hundreds of thousands of distinct CDR3 sequences in the sample, roughly 29% were seen once. Worth noting for this clonotype: Its cognate antigen is unknown.

The TCR comes from a girl aged 5-17 years with multiple sclerosis. The sequenced sample consisted of blood.

In nucleotides, the CDR3 is TGTGCCAGCAGCTTCGGACTAGCGGGGGGCGCTACCGCTAGCACAGATACGCAGTATTTT. Translating it yields CASSFGLAGGATASTDTQYF. The gene calls are TRBV7-9 and TRBJ2-3; TRBD2 matches at 14 bases. After removal of 3 bases from V and 0 bases from J, the junction contained 11 bases not matched to a gene. The CDR3 is made up of 20 amino acids. Germline CDR1 and CDR2: SEHNR and FQNEAQ (reference sequence). Complete variable domain (other parts from reference TRBV7-9 and TRBJ2-3): DTGVSQNPRHKITKRGQNVTFRCDPISEHNRLYWYRQTLGQGPEFLTYFQNEAQLEKSRLLSDRFSAERPKGSFSTLEIQRTEQGDSAMYLCASSFGLAGGATASTDTQYFGPGTRLTVL.